This T cell receptor beta chain was identified during a study of sequential checkpoint blockade in melanoma. Whole-study context: Maintenance nivolumab came after either treatment sequence.

CDR3 length: 14 residues. Germline V gene sequence: CDR1 MRHNA, CDR2 SNTAGT. The trim removed 4 bases at V and 7 bases at J, leaving 7 bases unmatched. Documented treatment: randomized to nivolumab then ipilimumab (arm A) or the reverse (arm B). Sorted cells were live CD3+CD8+, lacking CD19 and CD56, from PBMCs. Measured with immunoSEQ multiplex PCR; TCRdb has only the in-frame clones, and not every one. The sample has over 30,000 clones; 84% are singletons. This TCR was recovered from a human donor with melanoma. This chain joins TRBV6-4 and TRBJ2-7, with TRBD1 matching over 10 bases. The sample in question was CD8+ T cells sorted from blood (inferred from file names), obtained from a patient given nivolumab and ipilimumab in sequence. CDR3 sequence (DNA): TGTGCCAGCAGTGTAGGGGACAGGGGTTGTGAGCAGTACTTC. This gives the protein CASSVGDRGCEQYF.